In its sample, the clone carrying this TCR beta chain was seen many times. Its target is not known. Diagnoses rested on clinical symptoms, serum thyroxine and TRAb, thyroid ultrasound and orbital computed tomography. The data are from a study of T cells in Graves' hyperthyroidism and ophthalmopathy. General study points: Blood also carried most thyroid clonotypes expanded above 0.001.

The V and J ends lost 0 bases and 4 bases, in that order; junction bases with no gene match: 1. CDR3 length: 14 amino acids. Germline CDR1 SGHRS, CDR2 YFSETQ. The CDR3 regions of TCR beta were amplified from RNA transcripts. A first-round RT-PCR of the TCR CDR3 used the HTBI primer set. TCRdb itself ran the multiplex PCR reads through MiXCR, one entry per CDR3 protein. The profile shows more than 600,000 distinct CDR3 sequences, about 16% of them singletons. Sequenced material: blood. V and J are TRBV5-1 and TRBJ2-3, with 8 bases aligning to TRBD2. This TCR was sampled from a man younger than 35 with Graves' hyperthyroidism. The CDR3 region has the DNA TGCGCCAGCAGCTTGGTGACTAGCGCAGATACGCAGTATTTT. Protein product: CASSLVTSADTQYF.